These 18 T cell receptor beta chains came from one sample sequenced in a study of cytomegalovirus exposure and HLA in healthy donors. Clones were sequenced by immunoSEQ multiplex PCR, and TCRdb holds only the in-frame ones, with some missing. The sample carries approximately 190,000 clones, more than 75% recorded once. Sequenced input: PBMCs. Receptors originate from a man aged 18 to 29 in good health and CMV-seropositive.

The CDR3 region has the DNA TGTGCCAGCAGTGAACCGGCAGCGAATCAGCCCCAGCATTTT. Amino acid sequence: CASSEPAANQPQHF. The chain uses TRBV6-1 and TRBJ1-5; D not resolved. V was cut by 2 bases and J by 4 bases, with 9 bases left in between. This CDR3 comprises 14 residues. CDR1 is MNHNS, CDR2 SASEGT, per germline.

This chain uses TRBV6-5 with TRBJ2-1; 13 positions match TRBD2. CDR1 is MNHEY and CDR2 is SVGAGI in the germline V gene. There are 13 residues in the CDR3. J was trimmed by 6 bases and V by 11 bases; bases with no gene match: 4. The chain's CDR3 is CASGLAGVNEQFF. CDR3 nucleotides: TGTGCCTCCGGACTAGCGGGAGTCAATGAGCAGTTCTTC.

The gene calls are TRBV5-4 and TRBJ2-3, with unresolved D. This CDR3 is 16 amino acids long. V dropped 0 bases and J dropped 5 bases, with 16 bases sitting between them. The germline V gene encodes CDR1 SGHNT and CDR2 YYREEE (reference sequence). The CDR3 here is CASSLVRRSSVDTQYF. CDR3 nucleotide sequence: TGTGCCAGCAGCTTGGTGCGCCGGTCGTCGGTAGATACGCAGTATTTT. The full variable domain, in which reference TRBV5-4 and TRBJ2-3 provide the parts outside the CDR3, is ETGVTQSPTHLIKTRGQQVTLRCSSQSGHNTVSWYQQALGQGPQFIFQYYREEENGRGNFPPRFSGLQFPNYSSELNVNALELDDSALYLCASSLVRRSSVDTQYFGPGTRLTVL.

The CDR3 coding sequence is TGTGCCAGCAGCGTAGGGTCGGGACAGGCCTACGAGCAGTACTTC. This translates into CASSVGSGQAYEQYF. The V call is TRBV9, the J call TRBJ2-7, with 8 nucleotides matching TRBD1. The trim removed 0 bases at V and 2 bases at J, leaving 4 bases unmatched. The germline gives CDR1 SGDLS, CDR2 YYNGEE. This CDR3 has 15 amino acids.

The chain is built from TRBV7-8 and TRBJ1-5, with D uncertain. The CDR3 length is 16 residues. Germline loops: CDR1 SGHVS, CDR2 FQNEAQ. Trimming removed 5 bases from V and 2 bases from J, with 16 bases in between. DNA of the CDR3: TGTGCCAGCAGCCCAGGTACGGGGATGGGCAATCAGCCCCAGCATTTT. This codes for CASSPGTGMGNQPQHF.

The chain employs TRBV15 and TRBJ1-5; no firm D call. CDR3 length: 15 amino acids. The V gene lost 0 bases and the J gene lost 4 bases, with 10 bases spanning the gap. Per the germline V gene, CDR1 is LNHNV and CDR2 is YYDKDF (reference sequence). The CDR3 nucleotides are TGTGCCACCAGCAGAGAGGCCGTTTCGAATCAGCCCCAGCATTTT. Its protein is CATSREAVSNQPQHF.

This chain joins TRBV28 and TRBJ1-2; TRBD1 might be the D (6 bases). With 6 bases removed from V and 2 bases from J, the gap between germline ends came to 13 bases. Germline CDR1 MDHEN, CDR2 SYDVKM. The CDR3 has 14 residues. CDR3 sequence: CASRKQGPNYGYTF. The CDR3 bases are TGTGCCAGCAGAAAACAGGGTCCGAACTATGGCTACACCTTC.

V gene TRBV28 combines with J gene TRBJ2-7; D gene ambiguous. The ends were cut back, 2 bases at V and 0 bases at J, with 11 bases in the middle. The CDR3 has 15 amino acids. CDR1 is MDHEN, CDR2 SYDVKM, per germline. The CDR3 sequence is CASSLEVGASYEQYF. The CDR3, as DNA: TGTGCCAGCAGTTTAGAGGTCGGCGCCTCCTACGAGCAGTACTTC.

CDR3 in DNA: TGTGCCAGCAGCAGGGGGCAGCGGGAGGCGGGTTGGAATGAGCAGTTCTTC. As protein: CASSRGQREAGWNEQFF. The gene calls are TRBV21-1 and TRBJ2-1; TRBD2, the table's D call, was not compared with the DNA. TRBV21-1 is a recognized pseudogene. This CDR3 is built from 17 residues.

The chain carries TRBV27 and TRBJ2-7; D might be TRBD2 (5 bases). The CDR3 totals 13 residues. Per the germline V gene, CDR1 is MNHEY and CDR2 is SMNVEV (reference sequence). Between the trimmed V and J ends, which lost 3 bases and 0 bases, there was a span of 6 bases. CDR3 amino acids: CASSFRDSYEQYF. CDR3 nucleotide sequence: TGTGCCAGCAGTTTCCGGGACTCCTACGAGCAGTACTTC.

The chain couples TRBV19 to TRBJ2-1; 11 nucleotides agree with TRBD1. V shed 5 bases and J 4 bases; nucleotides not matched to a gene: 7. The CDR3 has 16 residues. The germline gives CDR1 LNHDA, CDR2 SQIVND (reference sequence). CDR3 bases: TGTGCCAGTAGTCCGTCCCGGGACAGGGGGTACAATGAGCAGTTCTTC. It codes for CASSPSRDRGYNEQFF.

The genes are TRBV28 and TRBJ2-5; 13 bases agree with TRBD2. CDR1 is MDHEN, CDR2 SYDVKM, per germline. V lost 5 bases to trimming and J lost 1 base; unmatched junction nucleotides: 4. The CDR3 consists of 16 residues. The CDR3 DNA follows: TGTGCCAGCAGTCCGGGACTAGCGGGAATCCAAGAGACCCAGTACTTC. Translated: CASSPGLAGIQETQYF.

The table lists this clone with a count of one. V gene TRBV7-2 combines with J gene TRBJ2-7; 11 bases align to TRBD2. This CDR3 has 17 amino acids. Trimming at V came to 2 bases and at J to 0 bases, leaving 6 bases not matched to a gene. Germline V gene data show CDR1 as SGHTA and CDR2 as FQGNSA. DNA of the CDR3: TGTGCCAGCAGCTTACTAGCGGGAGGCGAGCCCTCCTACGAGCAGTACTTC. As protein: CASSLLAGGEPSYEQYF.

This clone occurred a few times. The chain combines TRBV28 with TRBJ2-1; possibly TRBD2 for D (6 bases). V lost 1 base to trimming and J lost 12 bases, with 10 bases between them. Germline V CDR1 and CDR2: MDHEN, SYDVKM. The CDR3 spans 12 residues. The CDR3 protein is CASSLLGEAQFF. CDR3 DNA sequence: TGTGCCAGCAGTTTATTAGGGGAGGCGCAGTTCTTC.

The rearrangement links TRBV7-2 to TRBJ1-2, with 9 bases fitting TRBD1. J gave up 8 bases and V 5 bases, and 6 bases lay outside the gene matches. The CDR3 extends over 13 amino acids. In germline, CDR1 is SGHTA, CDR2 FQGNSA. DNA of the CDR3: TGTGCCAGCAGCACCGACGGGACAGGGGGCTACACCTTC. Residues: CASSTDGTGGYTF.

This clone was detected once. The gene calls are TRBV27 and TRBJ2-5, with D possibly being TRBD1 (6 bases). The CDR3 runs 19 residues. Per germline, CDR1 MNHEY and CDR2 SMNVEV (reference sequence). The ends were cut back, 4 bases at V and 0 bases at J, with 24 bases in the middle. The CDR3 reads CASSSLHSYRDVNQETQYF. DNA for the CDR3: TGTGCCAGCAGTTCCCTACACTCTTACAGGGATGTGAACCAAGAGACCCAGTACTTC.

This chain links TRBV7-2 with TRBJ2-3, with D tentatively TRBD1 (5 bases). V was trimmed by 5 bases and J by 13 bases, leaving 25 bases between them. Germline lookup yields CDR1 SGHTA and CDR2 FQGNSA. CDR3 length equals 15 residues. CDR3 DNA sequence: TGTGCCAGCAGCGTACTTGACAGACCAGCGATATTGGAGTATTTT. Protein: CASSVLDRPAILEYF.

The V gene is TRBV7-2, the J gene TRBJ1-3; the match to TRBD1 covers 7 bases. The V gene end was trimmed by 2 bases and the J gene end by 4 bases; junction bases not matched to a gene: 5. The CDR3 totals 15 residues. Germline V lookup: CDR1 SGHTA, CDR2 FQGNSA. The CDR3 sequence is CASSLRGQRGNTIYF. The CDR3 DNA reads TGTGCCAGCAGCTTAAGGGGACAGCGAGGAAACACCATATATTTT.